This T cell receptor beta chain was profiled in a study of CD8 T cells in Susac syndrome. Study context: Blood was drawn from patients with Susac syndrome. At that point, they were therapy-naive, on corticosteroids, or on intravenous immunoglobulin alone.

J gave up 0 bases and V 4 bases, and 5 bases lay outside the gene matches. The CDR3 runs to 15 residues. Germline V lookup: CDR1 LGHNA, CDR2 YNFKEQ. Random hexamers were used to reverse transcribe an amount of 0.5 to 1 ug RNA. Across 54 Vbeta and 13 Jbeta, TCR beta CDR3 was amplified with immunoSEQ multiplex PCR. TCRdb itself ran the immunoSEQ multiplex PCR reads through MiXCR, one entry per CDR3 protein. This sample has 150,000 to 200,000 distinct CDR3 sequences, with 90% to 95% found just once. TEMRA cells were enriched by FACS, while CD8+ and CD4+ T cells were obtained through a negative isolation that was performed magnetically.

Sequenced input: CD4+ T cells from PBMCs. The rearrangement uses TRBV4-2 and TRBJ2-7, with 8 bases aligning to TRBD1. The clonotype comes from a human donor with Susac syndrome. The DNA for the CDR3 is TGTGCCAGCAGCCTCGGACAGGGACCCTCCTACGAGCAGTACTTC. Encoded protein: CASSLGQGPSYEQYF.